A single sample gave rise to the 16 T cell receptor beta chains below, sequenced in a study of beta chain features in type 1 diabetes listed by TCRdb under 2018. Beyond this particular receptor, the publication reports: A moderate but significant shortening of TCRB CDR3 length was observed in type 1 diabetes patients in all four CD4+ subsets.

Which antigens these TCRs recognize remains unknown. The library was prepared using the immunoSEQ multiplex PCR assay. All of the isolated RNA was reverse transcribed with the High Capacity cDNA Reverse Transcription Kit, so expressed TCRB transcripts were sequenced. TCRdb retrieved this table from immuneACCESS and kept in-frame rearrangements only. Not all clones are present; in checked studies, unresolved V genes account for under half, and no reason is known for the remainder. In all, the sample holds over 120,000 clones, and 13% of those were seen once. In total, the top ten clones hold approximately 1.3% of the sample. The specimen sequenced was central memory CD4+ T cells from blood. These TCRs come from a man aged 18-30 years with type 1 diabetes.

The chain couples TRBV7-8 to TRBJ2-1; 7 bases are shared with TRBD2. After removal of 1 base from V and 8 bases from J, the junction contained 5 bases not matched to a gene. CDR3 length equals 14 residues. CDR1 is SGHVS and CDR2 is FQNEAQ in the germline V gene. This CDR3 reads CASSLVLRGDEQFF. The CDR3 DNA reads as TGTGCCAGCAGCTTAGTGCTTCGGGGGGATGAGCAGTTCTTC.

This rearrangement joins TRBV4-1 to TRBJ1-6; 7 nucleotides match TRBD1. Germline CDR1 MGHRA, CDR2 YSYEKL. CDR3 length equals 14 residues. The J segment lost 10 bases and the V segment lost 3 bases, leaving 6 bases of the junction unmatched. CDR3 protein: CASSQGTVRSPLHF. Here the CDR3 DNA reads TGCGCCAGCAGCCAGGGGACAGTCCGGTCACCCCTCCACTTT.

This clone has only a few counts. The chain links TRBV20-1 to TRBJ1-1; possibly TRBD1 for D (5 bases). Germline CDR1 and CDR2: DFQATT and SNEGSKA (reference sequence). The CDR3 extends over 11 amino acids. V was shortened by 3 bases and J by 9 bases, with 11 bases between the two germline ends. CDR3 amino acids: CSARDTVKAFF. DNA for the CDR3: TGCAGTGCTAGGGACACCGTGAAAGCTTTCTTT.

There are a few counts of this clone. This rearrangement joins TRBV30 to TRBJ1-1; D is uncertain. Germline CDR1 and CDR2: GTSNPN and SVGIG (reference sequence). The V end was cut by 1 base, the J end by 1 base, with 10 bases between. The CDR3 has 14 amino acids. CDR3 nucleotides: TGTGCCTGGAGTGCCCTCTCTGGGAACACTGAAGCTTTCTTT. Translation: CAWSALSGNTEAFF. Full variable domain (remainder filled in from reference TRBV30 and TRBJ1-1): SQTIHQWPATLVQPVGSPLSLECTVEGTSNPNLYWYRQAAGRGLQLLFYSVGIGQISSEVPQNLSASRPQDRQFILSSKKLLLSDSGFYLCAWSALSGNTEAFFGQGTRLTVV.

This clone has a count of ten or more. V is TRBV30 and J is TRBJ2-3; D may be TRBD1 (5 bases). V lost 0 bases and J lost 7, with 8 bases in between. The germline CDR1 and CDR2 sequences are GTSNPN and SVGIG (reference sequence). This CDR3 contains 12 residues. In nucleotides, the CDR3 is TGTGCCTGGAGTGTCAGGGCAAATACGCAGTATTTT. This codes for CAWSVRANTQYF.

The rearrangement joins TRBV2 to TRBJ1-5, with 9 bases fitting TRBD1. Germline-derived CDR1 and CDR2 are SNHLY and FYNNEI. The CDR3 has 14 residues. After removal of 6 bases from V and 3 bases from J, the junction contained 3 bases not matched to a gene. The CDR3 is CASRGTGFNQPQHF. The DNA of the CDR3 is TGTGCCAGCAGAGGGACAGGGTTCAATCAGCCCCAGCATTTT.

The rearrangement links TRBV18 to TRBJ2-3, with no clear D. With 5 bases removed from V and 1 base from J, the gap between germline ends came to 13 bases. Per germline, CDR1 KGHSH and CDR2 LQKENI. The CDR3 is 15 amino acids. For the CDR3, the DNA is TGTGCCAGCTCATCATACACAGTGGGCACAGATACGCAGTATTTT. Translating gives CASSSYTVGTDTQYF. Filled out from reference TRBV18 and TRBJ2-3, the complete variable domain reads NAGVMQNPRHLVRRRGQEARLRCSPMKGHSHVYWYRQLPEEGLKFMVYLQKENIIDESGMPKERFSAEFPKEGPSILRIQQVVRGDSAAYFCASSSYTVGTDTQYFGPGTRLTVL.

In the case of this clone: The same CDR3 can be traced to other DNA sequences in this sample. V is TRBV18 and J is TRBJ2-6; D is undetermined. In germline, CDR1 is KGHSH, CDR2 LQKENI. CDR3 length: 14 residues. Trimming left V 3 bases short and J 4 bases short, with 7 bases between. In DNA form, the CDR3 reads TGTGCCAGCTCACCCGGCTCGGGGGCCAACGTCCTGACTTTC. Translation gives CASSPGSGANVLTF. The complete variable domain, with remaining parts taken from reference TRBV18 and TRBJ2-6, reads NAGVMQNPRHLVRRRGQEARLRCSPMKGHSHVYWYRQLPEEGLKFMVYLQKENIIDESGMPKERFSAEFPKEGPSILRIQQVVRGDSAAYFCASSPGSGANVLTFGAGSRLTVL.

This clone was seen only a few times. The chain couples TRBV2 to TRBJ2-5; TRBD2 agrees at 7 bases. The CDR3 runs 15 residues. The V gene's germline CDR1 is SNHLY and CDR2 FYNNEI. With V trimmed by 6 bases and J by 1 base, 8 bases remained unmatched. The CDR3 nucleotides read TGTGCCAGCAGCCTTAGCGGGCGCCTCCAAGAGACCCAGTACTTC. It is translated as CASSLSGRLQETQYF. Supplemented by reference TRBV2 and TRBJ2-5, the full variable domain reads EPEVTQTPSHQVTQMGQEVILRCVPISNHLYFYWYRQILGQKVEFLVSFYNNEISEKSEIFDDQFSVERPDGSNFTLKIRSTKLEDSAMYFCASSLSGRLQETQYFGPGTRLLVL.

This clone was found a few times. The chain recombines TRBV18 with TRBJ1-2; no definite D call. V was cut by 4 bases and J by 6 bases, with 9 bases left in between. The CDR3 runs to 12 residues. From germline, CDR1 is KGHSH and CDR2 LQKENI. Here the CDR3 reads CASSLYTDGYTF. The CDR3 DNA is TGTGCCAGCTCACTTTACACAGATGGCTACACCTTC.

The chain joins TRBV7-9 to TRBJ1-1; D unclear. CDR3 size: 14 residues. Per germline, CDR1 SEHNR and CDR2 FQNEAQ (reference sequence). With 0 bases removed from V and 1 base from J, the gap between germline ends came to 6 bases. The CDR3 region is CASSLAERNTEAFF. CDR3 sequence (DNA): TGTGCCAGCAGCTTAGCGGAACGGAACACTGAAGCTTTCTTT.

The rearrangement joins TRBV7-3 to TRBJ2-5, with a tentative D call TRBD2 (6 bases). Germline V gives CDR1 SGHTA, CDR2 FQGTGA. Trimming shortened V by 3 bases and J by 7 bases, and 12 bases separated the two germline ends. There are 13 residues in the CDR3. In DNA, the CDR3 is TGTGCCAGCAGCTTGGGACTCACCGCGACCCAGTACTTC. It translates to CASSLGLTATQYF.

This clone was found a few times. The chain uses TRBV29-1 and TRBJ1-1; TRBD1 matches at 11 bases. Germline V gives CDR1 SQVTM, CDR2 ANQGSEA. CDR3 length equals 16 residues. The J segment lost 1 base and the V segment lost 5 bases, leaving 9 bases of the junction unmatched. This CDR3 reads CSVYRDRGYENTEAFF. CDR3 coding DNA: TGCAGCGTTTACAGGGACAGGGGGTATGAGAACACTGAAGCTTTCTTT. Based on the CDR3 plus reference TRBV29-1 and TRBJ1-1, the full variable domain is SAVISQKPSRDICQRGTSLTIQCQVDSQVTMMFWYRQQPGQSLTLIATANQGSEATYESGFVIDKFPISRPNLTFSTLTVSNMSPEDSSIYLCSVYRDRGYENTEAFFGQGTRLTVV.

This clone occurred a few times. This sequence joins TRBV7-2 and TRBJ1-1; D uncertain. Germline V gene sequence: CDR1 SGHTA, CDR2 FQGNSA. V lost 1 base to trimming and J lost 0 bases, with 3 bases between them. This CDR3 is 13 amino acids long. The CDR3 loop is CASSLGMNTEAFF. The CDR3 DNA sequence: TGTGCCAGCAGCTTAGGGATGAACACTGAAGCTTTCTTT.

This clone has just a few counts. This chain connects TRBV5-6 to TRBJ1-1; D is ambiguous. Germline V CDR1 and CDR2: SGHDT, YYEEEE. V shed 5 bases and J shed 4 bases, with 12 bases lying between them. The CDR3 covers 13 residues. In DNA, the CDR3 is TGTGCCAGCAGTAACGGGGATTCCACTGAAGCTTTCTTT. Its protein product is CASSNGDSTEAFF.

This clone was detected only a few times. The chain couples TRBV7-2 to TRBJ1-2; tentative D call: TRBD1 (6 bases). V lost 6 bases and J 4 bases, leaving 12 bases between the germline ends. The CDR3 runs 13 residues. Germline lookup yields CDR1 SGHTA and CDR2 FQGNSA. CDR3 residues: CASRTGGTYGYTF. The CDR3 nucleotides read TGTGCCAGCAGGACGGGGGGCACCTATGGCTACACCTTC.